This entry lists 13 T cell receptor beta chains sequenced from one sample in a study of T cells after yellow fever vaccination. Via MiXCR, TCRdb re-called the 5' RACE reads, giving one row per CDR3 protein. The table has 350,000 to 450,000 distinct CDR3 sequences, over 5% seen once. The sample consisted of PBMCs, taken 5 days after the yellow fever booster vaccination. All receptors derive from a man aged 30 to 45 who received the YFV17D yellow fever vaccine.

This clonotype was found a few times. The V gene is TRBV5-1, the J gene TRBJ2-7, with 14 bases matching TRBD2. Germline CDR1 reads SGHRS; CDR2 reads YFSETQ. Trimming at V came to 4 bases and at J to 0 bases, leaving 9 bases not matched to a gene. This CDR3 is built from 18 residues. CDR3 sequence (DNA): TGCGCCAGCAGCACGACCGGGACTAGCGGGAGCCGCTCCTACGAGCAGTACTTC. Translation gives CASSTTGTSGSRSYEQYF.

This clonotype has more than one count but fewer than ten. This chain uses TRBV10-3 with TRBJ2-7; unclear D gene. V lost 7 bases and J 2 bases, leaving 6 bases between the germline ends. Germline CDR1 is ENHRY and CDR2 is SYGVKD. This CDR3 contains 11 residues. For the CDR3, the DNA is TGTGCCATCACTGCCCCCTACGAGCAGTACTTC. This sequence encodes CAITAPYEQYF.

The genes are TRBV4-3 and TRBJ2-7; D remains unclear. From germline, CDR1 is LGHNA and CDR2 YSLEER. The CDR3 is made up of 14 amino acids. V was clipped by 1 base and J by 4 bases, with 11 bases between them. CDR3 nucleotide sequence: TGCGCCAGCAGCCAAGGGATCAAATCATACGAGCAGTACTTC. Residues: CASSQGIKSYEQYF.

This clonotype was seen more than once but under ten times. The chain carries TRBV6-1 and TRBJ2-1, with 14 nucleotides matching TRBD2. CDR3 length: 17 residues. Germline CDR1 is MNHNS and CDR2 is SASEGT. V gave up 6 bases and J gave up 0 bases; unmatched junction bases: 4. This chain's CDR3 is CASSGLAGGRSYNEQFF. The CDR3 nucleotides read TGTGCCAGCAGCGGACTAGCGGGAGGCCGCTCCTACAATGAGCAGTTCTTC.

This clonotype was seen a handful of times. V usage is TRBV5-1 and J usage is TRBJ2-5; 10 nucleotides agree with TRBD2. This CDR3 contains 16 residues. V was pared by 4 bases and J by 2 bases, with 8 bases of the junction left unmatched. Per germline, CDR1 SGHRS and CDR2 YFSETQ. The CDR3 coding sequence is TGCGCCAGCAGCCCTGCGACTAGCGGGCGACAAGAGACCCAGTACTTC. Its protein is CASSPATSGRQETQYF.

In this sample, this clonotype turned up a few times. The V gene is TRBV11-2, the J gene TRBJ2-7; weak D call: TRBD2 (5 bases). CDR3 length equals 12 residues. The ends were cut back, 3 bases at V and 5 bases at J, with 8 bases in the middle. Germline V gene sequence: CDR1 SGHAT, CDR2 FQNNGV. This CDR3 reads CASSLGSHEQYF. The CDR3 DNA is TGTGCCAGCAGCTTGGGGAGCCACGAGCAGTACTTC.

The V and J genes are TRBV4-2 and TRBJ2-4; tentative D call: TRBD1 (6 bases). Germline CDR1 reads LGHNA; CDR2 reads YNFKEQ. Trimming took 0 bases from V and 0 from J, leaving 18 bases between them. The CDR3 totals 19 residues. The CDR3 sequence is CASSQDKGTTSQAKNIQYF. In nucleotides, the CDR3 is TGTGCCAGCAGCCAAGATAAAGGGACAACCAGTCAAGCCAAAAACATTCAGTACTTC.

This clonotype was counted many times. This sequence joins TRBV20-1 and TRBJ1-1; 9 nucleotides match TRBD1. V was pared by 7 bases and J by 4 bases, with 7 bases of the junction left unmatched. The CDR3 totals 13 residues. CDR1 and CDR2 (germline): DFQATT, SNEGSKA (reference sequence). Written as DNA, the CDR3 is TGCAGTGGGACAGGGGTGGTGGCCACTGAAGCTTTCTTT. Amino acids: CSGTGVVATEAFF.

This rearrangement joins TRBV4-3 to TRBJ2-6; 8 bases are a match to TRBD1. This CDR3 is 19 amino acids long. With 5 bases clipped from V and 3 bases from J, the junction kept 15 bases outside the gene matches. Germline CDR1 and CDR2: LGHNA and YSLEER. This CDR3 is CASSSPMGQGAGGANVLTF. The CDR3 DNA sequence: TGCGCCAGCAGCTCCCCTATGGGGCAGGGGGCAGGTGGGGCCAACGTCCTGACTTTC.

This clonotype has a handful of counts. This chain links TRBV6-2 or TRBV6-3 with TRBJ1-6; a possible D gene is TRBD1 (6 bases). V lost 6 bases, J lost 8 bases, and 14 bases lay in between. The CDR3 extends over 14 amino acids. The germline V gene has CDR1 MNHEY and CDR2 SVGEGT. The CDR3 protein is CASRIGGRDSPLHF. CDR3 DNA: TGTGCCAGCAGAATAGGGGGACGGGATTCACCCCTCCACTTT.

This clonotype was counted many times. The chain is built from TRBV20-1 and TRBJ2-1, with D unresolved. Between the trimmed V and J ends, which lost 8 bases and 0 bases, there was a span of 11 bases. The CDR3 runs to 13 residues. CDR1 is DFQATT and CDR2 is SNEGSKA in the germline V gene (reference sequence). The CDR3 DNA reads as TGCAGTTGGACCCGAGGCTCCTACAATGAGCAGTTCTTC. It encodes CSWTRGSYNEQFF.

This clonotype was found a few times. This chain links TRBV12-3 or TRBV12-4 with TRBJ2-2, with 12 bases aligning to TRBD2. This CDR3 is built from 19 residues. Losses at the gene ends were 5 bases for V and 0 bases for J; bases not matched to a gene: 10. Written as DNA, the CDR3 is TGTGCCAGCAGTACCCACCGGACTAGCGGGGCCTCGAACACCGGGGAGCTGTTTTTT. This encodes CASSTHRTSGASNTGELFF.

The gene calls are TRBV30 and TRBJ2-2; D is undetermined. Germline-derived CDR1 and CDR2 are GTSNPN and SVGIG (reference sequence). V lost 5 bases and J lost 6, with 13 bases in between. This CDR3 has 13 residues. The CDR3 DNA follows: TGTGCCTGGGAGAGAAGGTTGGCCGGGGAGCTGTTTTTT. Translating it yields CAWERRLAGELFF.